This passage covers 18 T cell receptor beta chains from one sample sequenced in a study of blood T cells in healthy people across ages. Then a second PCR, running about 7 to 11 cycles, was carried out with a sample-barcoded 5' primer and a J-beta primer mix. TCRdb processed the 5' RACE reads anew with MiXCR; each CDR3 protein has one entry. This table holds approximately 810,000 distinct CDR3 sequences, about 28% found once. Specimen: blood. The source of these receptors is a woman of 80 years or more in good health.

This clonotype was recorded many times. The V call is TRBV6-2 or TRBV6-3, the J call TRBJ2-3; possible D gene TRBD1, 6 bases. The CDR3 extends over 15 amino acids. CDR1 and CDR2 from the germline V gene are MNHEY and SVGEGT. V shed 2 bases and J shed 2 bases, with 11 bases lying between them. DNA of the CDR3: TGTGCCAGCAGTTACCTTAGGACAGTCACAGATACGCAGTATTTT. As protein: CASSYLRTVTDTQYF.

Here the CDR3 reads CASSQGPSDEETQYF. For the CDR3, the DNA is TGTGCCAGCAGCCAGGGACCGTCGGACGAAGAGACCCAGTACTTC. The rearrangement uses TRBV7-2 and TRBJ2-5; D might be TRBD1 or TRBD2, each matching 5 bases. Per the germline V gene, CDR1 is SGHTA and CDR2 is FQGNSA. The CDR3 loop spans 15 amino acids. Deletions cut 5 bases from V and 3 bases from J, with 16 bases between. The full variable domain, in which reference TRBV7-2 and TRBJ2-5 provide the parts outside the CDR3, is GAGVSQSPSNKVTEKGKDVELRCDPISGHTALYWYRQSLGQGLEFLIYFQGNSAPDKSGLPSDRFSAERTGGSVSTLTIQRTQQEDSAVYLCASSQGPSDEETQYFGPGTRLLVL.

Worth noting for this clonotype: This sequence may be a read error, since a much larger clone differs from it by one base. The V and J genes are TRBV20-1 and TRBJ2-3, with D possibly matching TRBD2 (5 bases). Germline loops: CDR1 DFQATT, CDR2 SNEGSKA (reference sequence). The length of the CDR3 is 13 residues. The CDR3 sequence is CSTRDTSTDTQYF. Here the CDR3 DNA reads TGCAGTACTAGAGATACTAGCACAGATACGCAGTATTTT.

The chain uses TRBV5-6 and TRBJ2-3, with D possibly matching TRBD2 (7 bases). Germline V CDR1 and CDR2: SGHDT, YYEEEE. Trimming removed 4 bases from V and 8 bases from J, with 17 bases in between. The CDR3 extends over 14 amino acids. CDR3 sequence reads: CASSPPGGAGTQYF. DNA of the CDR3: TGTGCCAGCAGCCCCCCGGGGGGCGCAGGTACGCAGTATTTT.

This clonotype was recorded at least ten times. CDR3 in amino acids: CASSAPTGIAYEQYF. The CDR3 DNA is TGTGCCAGCAGCGCCCCGACAGGGATAGCCTACGAGCAGTACTTC. The chain combines TRBV7-2 with TRBJ2-7, with TRBD1 identical over 7 bases. The CDR3 is 15 amino acids. Germline V gene lookup returns CDR1 SGHTA and CDR2 FQGNSA. With 5 bases clipped from V and 2 bases from J, the junction kept 9 bases outside the gene matches.

This clonotype was detected ten times or more. The CDR3 DNA sequence: TGTGCCAGCATGCGGGGGATTAATGAGCAGTTCTTC. It codes for CASMRGINEQFF. The chain carries TRBV6-2 or TRBV6-3 and TRBJ2-1, with 7 bases that match TRBD2. The CDR3 covers 12 residues. V was clipped by 7 bases and J by 7 bases; unmatched bases: 4. Germline lookup yields CDR1 MNHEY and CDR2 SVGEGT.

This clonotype showed up just once. This chain connects TRBV20-1 to TRBJ1-2; D is uncertain. Trimming took off 0 bases at V and 9 bases at J, with 14 bases between the two ends. The CDR3 sequence is 13 residues long. The germline V gene encodes CDR1 DFQATT and CDR2 SNEGSKA (reference sequence). The CDR3 protein is CSARETERMRYTF. In DNA, the CDR3 is TGCAGTGCTAGAGAGACGGAGCGAATGCGCTACACCTTC.

This clonotype was detected many times. CDR3 bases: TGCGCCAGCAGCCAAGAGATAGGTGGCTACGAGCAGTACTTC. Its translation: CASSQEIGGYEQYF. The V call is TRBV4-3, the J call TRBJ2-7; D call uncertain. Per the germline V gene, CDR1 is LGHNA and CDR2 is YSLEER. The CDR3 has 14 amino acids. Trimming pared 0 bases from V and 3 bases from J, leaving 9 bases between.

This clonotype was picked up a small number of times. This may arise from a read error, as a much more abundant clone is one base away. The chain has TRBV12-3 or TRBV12-4 and TRBJ2-3; the match to TRBD2 covers 9 bases. The CDR3 spans 15 residues. CDR3 in DNA: TGTGCCAGCAGTTTGGGGCGGGGGGGACCAGATGCGCAGTATTTT. Its translation: CASSLGRGGPDAQYF.

Comment on this clonotype: A much larger clone is a single base away; this may be a read error. The chain recombines TRBV7-2 with TRBJ2-7; TRBD1 might be the D (6 bases). The CDR3 consists of 14 residues. Germline V CDR1 and CDR2: SGHTA, FQGNSA. V gave up 3 bases and J gave up 7 bases, with 16 bases separating them. CDR3 loop: CASSFRGTVNEQYF. The CDR3 DNA is TGTGCCAGCAGCTTTAGGGGGACGGTCAATGAGCAGTACTTC.

The table lists this clonotype with a few counts. In DNA form, the CDR3 reads TGTGCCAGCAGTCTGTGGGGCTTCGACGAGCAGTACTTC. Translated, it gives CASSLWGFDEQYF. The chain uses TRBV5-4 and TRBJ2-7; D may be TRBD1 (5 bases). The CDR3 runs to 13 residues. Germline V gives CDR1 SGHNT, CDR2 YYREEE (reference sequence). Trimming left V 5 bases short and J 5 bases short, with 14 bases between.

Notes on this clonotype: This sequence may be a read error, since a much larger clone differs from it by one base. The J gene is TRBJ1-5, the V gene TRBV12-3 or TRBV12-4, with D tentatively TRBD1 (5 bases). Trimming pared 6 bases from V and 3 bases from J, leaving 9 bases between. This CDR3 comprises 13 residues. CDR3 residues: CASRQGYNQPQHF. For the CDR3, the DNA is TGTGCCAGCAGGCAGGGTTACAATCAGCCCCAGCATTTT.

CDR3 loop: CASRTQTDTQYF. The DNA for the CDR3 is TGTGCCAGCCGGACTCAAACAGATACGCAGTATTTT. The genes are TRBV6-5 and TRBJ2-3; weak D call: TRBD2 (5 bases). Germline CDR1 reads MNHEY; CDR2 reads SVGAGI. Trimming left V 8 bases short and J 3 bases short, with 9 bases between. The CDR3 runs 12 residues.

This sequence joins TRBV12-3 or TRBV12-4 and TRBJ2-7; 11 bases are a match to TRBD1. The CDR3 loop spans 15 amino acids. Trimming took 5 bases from V and 4 from J; bases not matched to a gene: 7. This CDR3 reads CASSVSGTGGYEQYF. The CDR3, as DNA: TGTGCCAGCAGTGTATCCGGGACAGGGGGATACGAGCAGTACTTC.

As for this clonotype: This clone may be a read error of a much larger clone one base away. The rearrangement joins TRBV12-3 or TRBV12-4 to TRBJ2-1, with TRBD2 matching 11 bases. TRBJ2-7 matches the DNA end more closely, so the J call is doubtful. CDR3 length equals 15 residues. The CDR3 nucleotides read TGTGCCAGCAGTAATAGCGGGGGGGCCTACAATGAGCAGTACTTC. This gives the protein CASSNSGGAYNEQYF.

This clonotype was seen a handful of times. V is TRBV7-2 and J is TRBJ2-1; TRBD1 might be the D (6 bases). There are 16 residues in the CDR3. The germline gives CDR1 SGHTA, CDR2 FQGNSA. V gave up 5 bases and J gave up 0 bases, with 14 bases separating them. The CDR3 reads CASSPKGVSSYNEQFF. The CDR3 DNA follows: TGTGCCAGCAGCCCGAAGGGGGTAAGCTCCTACAATGAGCAGTTCTTC. Full variable domain (remainder filled in from reference TRBV7-2 and TRBJ2-1): GAGVSQSPSNKVTEKGKDVELRCDPISGHTALYWYRQSLGQGLEFLIYFQGNSAPDKSGLPSDRFSAERTGGSVSTLTIQRTQQEDSAVYLCASSPKGVSSYNEQFFGPGTRLTVL.

To note about this clonotype: A much larger clonotype is one base distant, so this may be a read error. The genes are TRBV4-3 and TRBJ2-4; D unresolved. CDR3 size: 16 residues. Trimming cost V 1 base and J 3 bases, with 13 bases left between them. Per germline, CDR1 LGHNA and CDR2 YSLEER. CDR3 nucleotides: TGCGCCAGCAGCCAAGTGATGGGATCGGTCAAAAACATTCAGTACTTC. Translation gives CASSQVMGSVKNIQYF.

The table lists this clonotype with a few counts. The rearrangement links TRBV7-2 to TRBJ2-1; D gene unclear. The J call may be wrong; the DNA end is better matched by TRBJ2-7. Germline CDR1 SGHTA, CDR2 FQGNSA. This CDR3 contains 15 residues. The CDR3 spells CASSLAVGSYNEQYF. DNA of the CDR3: TGTGCCAGCAGCTTAGCTGTCGGGTCCTACAATGAGCAGTACTTC.